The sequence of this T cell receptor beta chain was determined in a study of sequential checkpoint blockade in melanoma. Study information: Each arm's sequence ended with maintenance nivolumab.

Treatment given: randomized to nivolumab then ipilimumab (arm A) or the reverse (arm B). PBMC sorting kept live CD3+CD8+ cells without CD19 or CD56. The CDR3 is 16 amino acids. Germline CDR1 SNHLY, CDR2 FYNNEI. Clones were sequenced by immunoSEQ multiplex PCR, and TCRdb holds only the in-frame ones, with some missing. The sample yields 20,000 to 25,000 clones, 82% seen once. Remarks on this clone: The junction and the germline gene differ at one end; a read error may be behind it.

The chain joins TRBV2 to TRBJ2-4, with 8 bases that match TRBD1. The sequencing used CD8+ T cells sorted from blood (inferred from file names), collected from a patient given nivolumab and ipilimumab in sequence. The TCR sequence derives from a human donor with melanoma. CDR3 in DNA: TGTGCCAGCAGCGAAGATGTACAGGGGGGAAAAAACATTCAGTACTTC. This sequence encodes CASSEDVQGGKNIQYF.